The rows below give T cell receptor beta chains drawn from one sample of a study of beta chain features in type 1 diabetes. Generated by immunoSEQ multiplex PCR, the TCRdb table keeps only in-frame clones and is missing some. The table lists 95,000 to 150,000 clones, 15% to 20% of them singletons, with less than 3% in the top ten. Material: central memory CD4+ T cells from blood. The receptors were sampled from a man aged 30 to 39 with type 1 diabetes. CDR3s include the opening cysteine and the closing phenylalanine or tryptophan. The D gene is left open where the match is weak. Expanded clones get a size class; other rows say once, few or many, or leave the size out.

clone_size	v_call	j_call	d_call	cdr3_aa	cdr3_nt
many	TRBV7-9	TRBJ2-7	-	CASGGNEQYF	TGTGCCAGCGGGGGGAACGAGCAGTACTTC
-	TRBV9	TRBJ1-6	-	CASSVEGLFSPLHF	TGTGCCAGCAGCGTAGAGGGGCTGTTTTCACCCCTCCACTTT
-	TRBV12-5	TRBJ2-3	-	CASAFEVATDTQYF	TGTGCTAGTGCCTTTGAGGTGGCAACAGATACGCAGTATTTT
-	TRBV11-2	TRBJ2-5	-	CASSLGRETQYF	TGTGCCAGCAGCTTAGGGAGAGAGACCCAGTACTTC
-	TRBV7-2	TRBJ2-2	-	CASSFWTAYTGELFF	TGTGCCAGCAGCTTTTGGACAGCCTACACCGGGGAGCTGTTTTTT
few	TRBV29-1	TRBJ2-5	-	CSGEGGETQYF	TGCAGCGGCGAAGGGGGGGAGACCCAGTACTTC
-	TRBV29-1	TRBJ2-7	-	CSVQTGQQYEQYF	TGCAGCGTTCAAACAGGGCAACAATACGAGCAGTACTTC
-	TRBV5-1	TRBJ2-7	-	CASSLEKHEQYF	TGCGCCAGCAGCTTAGAGAAACACGAGCAGTACTTC
many	TRBV27	TRBJ2-6	-	CASSLYSEGGANVLTF	TGTGCCAGCAGTTTATACTCTGAGGGAGGGGCCAACGTCCTGACTTTC
-	TRBV5-6	TRBJ2-3	TRBD2	CASSLRSGGTDTQYF	TGTGCCAGCAGCCTAAGGAGCGGGGGCACAGATACGCAGTATTTT
-	TRBV6-5	TRBJ1-6	TRBD1	CASRGQGSGSPLHF	TGTGCCAGCAGGGGACAGGGTTCGGGGTCACCCCTCCACTTT
few	TRBV29-1	TRBJ2-7	-	CSVGRGDEQYF	TGCAGCGTTGGTAGGGGCGACGAGCAGTACTTC
-	TRBV11-2	TRBJ2-5	TRBD1	CASSPADRGPLSQYF	TGTGCCAGCAGCCCCGCCGACAGGGGTCCATTGTCCCAGTACTTC
-	TRBV29-1	TRBJ2-6	-	CSVPSGTTPSGANVLTF	TGCAGCGTCCCCTCCGGGACAACTCCCTCTGGGGCCAACGTCCTGACTTTC
-	TRBV29-1	TRBJ2-3	-	CSAHAGTGTDTQYF	TGCAGCGCTCATGCCGGGACGGGCACAGATACGCAGTATTTT
few	TRBV11-2	TRBJ2-1	-	CASSLETASYNEQFF	TGTGCCAGCAGCTTAGAGACAGCTTCCTACAATGAGCAGTTCTTC
-	TRBV5-1	TRBJ2-1	TRBD1	CASSLAGDSSYNEQFF	TGCGCCAGCAGCTTGGCCGGGGACAGCTCCTACAATGAGCAGTTCTTC
-	TRBV10-3	TRBJ2-5	-	CAISESLKETQYF	TGTGCCATCAGTGAAAGTCTGAAAGAGACCCAGTACTTC
few	TRBV7-2	TRBJ2-5	TRBD2	CASSSPISGQETQYF	TGTGCCAGCAGCTCCCCGATTAGCGGGCAAGAGACCCAGTACTTC
few	TRBV9	TRBJ1-5	TRBD1	CASSAQGSNQPQHF	TGTGCCAGCAGCGCACAGGGGAGCAATCAGCCCCAGCATTTT
many	TRBV2	TRBJ2-7	TRBD1	CASRRTGFDEQYF	TGTGCCAGCAGGCGGACAGGGTTCGACGAGCAGTACTTC
-	TRBV11-3	TRBJ1-1	-	CASGQGRNTEAFF	TGTGCCAGCGGGCAGGGTCGGAACACTGAAGCTTTCTTT
-	TRBV9	TRBJ2-1	-	CASSVTQGYEQFF	TGTGCCAGCAGCGTGACACAGGGTTATGAGCAGTTCTTC